This entry lists 29 T cell receptor beta chains sequenced from one sample in a study of identical twins. One entry per CDR3 protein, called by TCRdb with MiXCR from the 5' RACE reads. The sample consists of around 1.7 million distinct CDR3 sequences, less than 40% of them appearing once. Sequencing was performed on cord blood. Receptor source: a newborn girl in good health.

This clonotype has a handful of counts. V gene TRBV5-1 combines with J gene TRBJ1-1; D possibly corresponds to TRBD1 (6 bases). V was trimmed by 0 bases and J by 1 base, leaving 10 bases between them. The germline V gene encodes CDR1 SGHRS and CDR2 YFSETQ. The CDR3 is made up of 15 amino acids. CDR3 sequence reads: CASSLARGENTEAFF. CDR3 DNA sequence: TGCGCCAGCAGCTTGGCCAGGGGAGAGAACACTGAAGCTTTCTTT.

The rearrangement links TRBV28 to TRBJ2-7; TRBD1 is a possible D gene (6 bases). Germline lookup yields CDR1 MDHEN and CDR2 SYDVKM. With 6 bases removed from V and 2 bases from J, the gap between germline ends came to 14 bases. The CDR3 is made up of 14 amino acids. The CDR3 DNA sequence: TGTGCCAGCAGCCCTATACAGGGCCCCTACGAGCAGTACTTC. It codes for CASSPIQGPYEQYF. Full variable domain (rest looked up from reference TRBV28 and TRBJ2-7): DVKVTQSSRYLVKRTGEKVFLECVQDMDHENMFWYRQDPGLGLRLIYFSYDVKMKEKGDIPEGYSVSREKKERFSLILESASTNQTSMYLCASSPIQGPYEQYFGPGTRLTVT.

Written as DNA, the CDR3 is TGCGCCAGCAGCCAAGATTGGGGGATGAGACAGGCGAGGAACACTGAAGCTTTCTTT. It encodes CASSQDWGMRQARNTEAFF. V usage is TRBV4-1 and J usage is TRBJ1-1; maybe TRBD1 (6 bases). The germline CDR1 and CDR2 sequences are MGHRA and YSYEKL. This CDR3 has 19 residues. Trimming removed 0 bases from V and 1 base from J, with 21 bases in between.

This clonotype came up a few times. The chain uses TRBV7-2 and TRBJ2-5; TRBD2 aligns across 9 bases. The CDR3 runs 17 residues. The ends lost 5 bases at V and 3 bases at J; junction bases unmatched: 13. The germline V gene encodes CDR1 SGHTA and CDR2 FQGNSA. The CDR3: CASSQGEPSGEKETQYF. CDR3 nucleotide sequence: TGTGCCAGCAGCCAGGGGGAGCCTAGCGGGGAAAAAGAGACCCAGTACTTC.

This chain links TRBV28 with TRBJ2-3; the D is unclear. The CDR3 contains 15 residues. Germline assignment: CDR1 MDHEN and CDR2 SYDVKM. With 5 bases removed from V and 0 bases from J, the gap between germline ends came to 12 bases. CDR3 sequence reads: CASSPRLRSTDTQYF. The CDR3 DNA sequence: TGTGCCAGCAGTCCCCGACTCCGCAGCACAGATACGCAGTATTTT.

In this sample, this clonotype turned up a few times. This chain connects TRBV5-6 to TRBJ2-3, with 14 bases that match TRBD2. The CDR3 is 17 amino acids. Per the germline V gene, CDR1 is SGHDT and CDR2 is YYEEEE. Trimming at V came to 4 bases and at J to 6 bases, leaving 10 bases not matched to a gene. The CDR3 DNA reads as TGTGCCAGCAGCACACGGGGACTAGCGGGAGTAAGGGATACGCAGTATTTT. Translating it yields CASSTRGLAGVRDTQYF.

This sequence joins TRBV7-2 and TRBJ2-1, with TRBD2 matching 7 bases. The CDR3 loop spans 17 amino acids. The V segment lost 2 bases and the J segment 4 bases; nucleotides outside the gene matches: 11. The germline V gene encodes CDR1 SGHTA and CDR2 FQGNSA. The CDR3 coding sequence is TGTGCCAGCAGCTTATTGGTGGCGACTAGCTTATACAATGAGCAGTTCTTC. The encoded protein is CASSLLVATSLYNEQFF.

As regards this clonotype: At one end, the junction sequence differs from germline, possibly due to a read error. The gene calls are TRBV27 and TRBJ2-1; D unclear. Germline CDR1 reads MNHEY; CDR2 reads SMNVEV (reference sequence). The CDR3 extends over 16 amino acids. CDR3 nucleotide sequence: TGTGCCAGCAGTTTACAAGTTCCGAGCTCCTACAGTGAGCAGTTCTTC. Protein: CASSLQVPSSYSEQFF.

This clonotype is a singleton in its sample. The rearrangement joins TRBV7-9 to TRBJ2-3; either TRBD1 or TRBD2 may supply D (7 bases each). The CDR3 loop spans 12 amino acids. From germline, CDR1 is SEHNR and CDR2 FQNEAQ (reference sequence). This chain's CDR3 is CVQGGVTDTQYF. Here the CDR3 DNA reads TGTGTCCAGGGGGGGGTAACAGATACGCAGTATTTT.

This clonotype occurred a few times. The CDR3 DNA sequence: TGCAGCGTTGTTGAGGGACTTGGGACCCAGTACTTC. Its translation: CSVVEGLGTQYF. This chain links TRBV29-1 with TRBJ2-5, with TRBD2 as a possible D gene (6 bases). Trimming took off 4 bases at V and 7 bases at J, with 13 bases between the two ends. Germline CDR1 is SQVTM and CDR2 is ANQGSEA. This CDR3 comprises 12 residues.

Comments on this clonotype: An end of the junction does not agree with germline; a read error may underlie this. The rearrangement uses TRBV5-1 and TRBJ2-3; 9 nucleotides match TRBD2. Germline CDR1 reads SGHRS; CDR2 reads YFSETQ. The CDR3 has 16 residues. CDR3 DNA: TGCGCCAGCAGCCTGGAATTAGCGGGGGCCACAGATACGCGGTATTTT. This encodes CASSLELAGATDTRYF. Variable domain in full (rest from reference TRBV5-1 and TRBJ2-3): KAGVTQTPRYLIKTRGQQVTLSCSPISGHRSVSWYQQTPGQGLQFLFEYFSETQRNKGNFPGRFSGRQFSNSRSEMNVSTLELGDSALYLCASSLELAGATDTRYFGPGTRLTVL.

This clonotype was counted only a few times. One end of the junction varies from germline; a read error may be responsible. The rearrangement joins TRBV6-1 to TRBJ2-1, with 10 bases fitting TRBD2. This CDR3 contains 15 residues. In germline, CDR1 is MNHNS, CDR2 SASEGT. The CDR3, as DNA: TGTTCCAGCAGTGGTCTAGCGGGAGCTTACAATGAGCAGTTCTTC. Translated: CSSSGLAGAYNEQFF.

The V gene is TRBV29-1, the J gene TRBJ2-3, with D tentatively TRBD1 or TRBD2 (5 bases each). Between the trimmed V and J ends, which lost 3 bases and 5 bases, there was a span of 12 bases. This CDR3 spans 13 amino acids. Germline assignment: CDR1 SQVTM and CDR2 ANQGSEA. CDR3 region: CSVDRGVGDTQYF. Written as DNA, the CDR3 is TGCAGCGTTGATCGGGGCGTGGGAGATACGCAGTATTTT.

The table lists this clonotype with a few counts. This chain links TRBV29-1 with TRBJ1-3; D gene ambiguous. The V end lost 5 bases, the J end lost 0 bases, and 8 bases lay between the germline ends. Germline assignment: CDR1 SQVTM and CDR2 ANQGSEA. The CDR3 extends over 13 amino acids. The chain's CDR3 is CSVSEYSGNTIYF. The CDR3 bases are TGCAGCGTTTCGGAATACTCTGGAAACACCATATATTTT.

In its sample, this clonotype was seen many times. CDR3 sequence reads: CASSSTRTGEDYEQYF. The CDR3, as DNA: TGCGCCAGCAGCTCTACAAGGACAGGGGAAGACTACGAGCAGTACTTC. This sequence joins TRBV5-1 and TRBJ2-7, with 9 positions matching TRBD1. The V segment lost 3 bases and the J segment 3 bases; nucleotides outside the gene matches: 10. Germline V gene lookup returns CDR1 SGHRS and CDR2 YFSETQ. This CDR3 is 16 amino acids long.

There are many counts of this clonotype. The chain has TRBV7-8 and TRBJ1-2; D gene unclear. The ends were cut back, 1 base at V and 0 bases at J, with 12 bases in the middle. Per the germline V gene, CDR1 is SGHVS and CDR2 is FQNEAQ. The length of the CDR3 is 16 residues. CDR3 in DNA: TGTGCCAGCAGCTTAGAGCGGGCCGTAGCTAACTATGGCTACACCTTC. Translation gives CASSLERAVANYGYTF.

In this sample, this clonotype turned up many times. The rearrangement uses TRBV5-5 and TRBJ1-2; maybe TRBD1 (6 bases). The V end was cut by 4 bases, the J end by 4 bases, with 11 bases between. CDR1 and CDR2 (germline): SGHKS, YYEKEE (reference sequence). There are 13 residues in the CDR3. In nucleotides, the CDR3 is TGTGCCAGCAGCCCCCCAGGGGTCTATGGCTACACCTTC. Amino acids: CASSPPGVYGYTF.

This clonotype was counted a few times. The chain couples TRBV12-3 or TRBV12-4 to TRBJ1-2; 8 nucleotides match TRBD1. V trimming: 8 bases; J trimming: 7 bases; junction bases outside the gene matches: 3. The CDR3 covers 11 residues. The CDR3 nucleotides are TGTGCCAGCGGACAGGGATCTGGCTACACCTTC. It is translated as CASGQGSGYTF.

Of note for this clonotype: A much larger clone sits a single nucleotide away, making a read error possible. The V gene is TRBV11-2, the J gene TRBJ2-6, with D maybe TRBD1 (5 bases). Germline V CDR1 and CDR2: SGHAT, FQNNGV. This CDR3 has 15 amino acids. The CDR3 sequence: CASSLYSSGANVLNF. The DNA for the CDR3 is TGTGCCAGCAGCTTATACAGCTCTGGGGCCAACGTCCTGAATTTC.

This clonotype was observed a few times. The chain is built from TRBV6-6 and TRBJ2-3, with D unresolved. V was clipped by 5 bases and J by 5 bases, with 14 bases between them. Germline V lookup: CDR1 MNHNY, CDR2 SVGAGI (reference sequence). The CDR3 contains 14 residues. The CDR3 loop is CASSQTAAVDTQYF. The DNA for the CDR3 is TGTGCCAGCAGTCAGACCGCGGCGGTAGATACGCAGTATTTT.

The chain recombines TRBV7-9 with TRBJ1-1, with 7 bases lining up with TRBD1. Losses at the gene ends were 5 bases for V and 2 bases for J; bases not matched to a gene: 5. CDR3 length: 14 amino acids. Germline V CDR1 and CDR2: SEHNR, FQNEAQ (reference sequence). This CDR3 reads CASSPGQTNTEAFF. In DNA form, the CDR3 reads TGTGCCAGCAGCCCGGGACAGACCAACACTGAAGCTTTCTTT. Variable domain in full (rest from reference TRBV7-9 and TRBJ1-1): DTGVSQNPRHKITKRGQNVTFRCDPISEHNRLYWYRQTLGQGPEFLTYFQNEAQLEKSRLLSDRFSAERPKGSFSTLEIQRTEQGDSAMYLCASSPGQTNTEAFFGQGTRLTVV.

This clonotype was counted a few times. The chain combines TRBV5-1 with TRBJ2-4; D is undetermined. Trimming removed 0 bases at V and 0 bases at J, with 10 bases between. This CDR3 has 16 residues. The germline V gene has CDR1 SGHRS and CDR2 YFSETQ. The CDR3 reads CASSLGGVIAKNIQYF. Written as DNA, the CDR3 is TGCGCCAGCAGCTTGGGGGGTGTGATAGCCAAAAACATTCAGTACTTC.

Regarding this clonotype: Relative to the germline gene, one junction end is altered; a read error may explain this. This chain joins TRBV7-9 and TRBJ1-4; 9 nucleotides line up with TRBD1. The CDR3 has 14 amino acids. Germline V CDR1 and CDR2: SEHNR, FQNEAQ (reference sequence). CDR3: CAGSLQGANEKLFF. For the CDR3, the DNA is TGTGCCGGCAGCTTACAGGGGGCGAATGAAAAACTGTTTTTT.

The table lists this clonotype with a count of one. The rearrangement uses TRBV28 and TRBJ1-1; D may be TRBD1 (5 bases). V was shortened by 5 bases and J by 2 bases, with 18 bases between the two germline ends. This CDR3 is built from 16 residues. From germline, CDR1 is MDHEN and CDR2 SYDVKM. The CDR3 region has the DNA TGTGCCAGCAGTCCTATATTCCCCGGGGACAACACTGAAGCTTTCTTT. This encodes CASSPIFPGDNTEAFF.

The chain couples TRBV7-9 to TRBJ1-1; D is undetermined. This CDR3 is built from 18 residues. Germline lookup yields CDR1 SEHNR and CDR2 FQNEAQ (reference sequence). The V and J ends lost 1 base and 0 bases respectively, with 18 bases between them. The CDR3 sequence is CASSLGWKVLNMNTEAFF. The CDR3 DNA reads TGTGCCAGCAGCTTAGGCTGGAAGGTTTTGAACATGAACACTGAAGCTTTCTTT.

This clonotype was recorded a few times. The rearrangement joins TRBV2 to TRBJ1-1; 12 nucleotides align to TRBD1. Trimming at V came to 8 bases and at J to 2 bases, leaving 3 bases not matched to a gene. Germline V gene sequence: CDR1 SNHLY, CDR2 FYNNEI. This CDR3 has 14 residues. In DNA, the CDR3 is TGTGCCAGCCAAGGGACAGGGGGCAACACTGAAGCTTTCTTT. This encodes CASQGTGGNTEAFF.

The chain has TRBV12-5 and TRBJ2-3; TRBD2 is a possible D gene (6 bases). CDR3 length: 13 amino acids. The V end was cut by 2 bases, the J end by 8 bases, with 11 bases between. The germline V gene encodes CDR1 LGHNT and CDR2 FRNRAP. The CDR3 sequence is CASGLNGGGTQYF. The DNA of the CDR3 is TGTGCTAGTGGTTTGAACGGGGGTGGTACGCAGTATTTT. Full variable domain (remainder filled in from reference TRBV12-5 and TRBJ2-3): DARVTQTPRHKVTEMGQEVTMRCQPILGHNTVFWYRQTMMQGLELLAYFRNRAPLDDSGMPKDRFSAEMPDATLATLKIQPSEPRDSAVYFCASGLNGGGTQYFGPGTRLTVL.

The chain employs TRBV27 and TRBJ2-4; 13 bases fit TRBD2. With the DNA end fitting TRBJ2-7 better, the J assignment may be wrong. Germline CDR1 reads MNHEY; CDR2 reads SMNVEV (reference sequence). This CDR3 comprises 15 residues. The CDR3 loop reads CASSSTSGRAYEQYF. The CDR3, as DNA: TGTGCCAGCAGTTCTACTAGCGGGAGGGCCTACGAGCAGTACTTC.

With regard to this clonotype: Mismatch with germline at one junction end may stem from a read error. The rearrangement joins TRBV20-1 to TRBJ2-1, with no clear D. The germline CDR1 and CDR2 sequences are DFQATT and SNEGSKA (reference sequence). This CDR3 region has 13 residues. Here the CDR3 DNA reads TGCAGTGCTAGTTCTGGTTTTGCCAATGGGCAGTTCTTC. Protein product: CSASSGFANGQFF.